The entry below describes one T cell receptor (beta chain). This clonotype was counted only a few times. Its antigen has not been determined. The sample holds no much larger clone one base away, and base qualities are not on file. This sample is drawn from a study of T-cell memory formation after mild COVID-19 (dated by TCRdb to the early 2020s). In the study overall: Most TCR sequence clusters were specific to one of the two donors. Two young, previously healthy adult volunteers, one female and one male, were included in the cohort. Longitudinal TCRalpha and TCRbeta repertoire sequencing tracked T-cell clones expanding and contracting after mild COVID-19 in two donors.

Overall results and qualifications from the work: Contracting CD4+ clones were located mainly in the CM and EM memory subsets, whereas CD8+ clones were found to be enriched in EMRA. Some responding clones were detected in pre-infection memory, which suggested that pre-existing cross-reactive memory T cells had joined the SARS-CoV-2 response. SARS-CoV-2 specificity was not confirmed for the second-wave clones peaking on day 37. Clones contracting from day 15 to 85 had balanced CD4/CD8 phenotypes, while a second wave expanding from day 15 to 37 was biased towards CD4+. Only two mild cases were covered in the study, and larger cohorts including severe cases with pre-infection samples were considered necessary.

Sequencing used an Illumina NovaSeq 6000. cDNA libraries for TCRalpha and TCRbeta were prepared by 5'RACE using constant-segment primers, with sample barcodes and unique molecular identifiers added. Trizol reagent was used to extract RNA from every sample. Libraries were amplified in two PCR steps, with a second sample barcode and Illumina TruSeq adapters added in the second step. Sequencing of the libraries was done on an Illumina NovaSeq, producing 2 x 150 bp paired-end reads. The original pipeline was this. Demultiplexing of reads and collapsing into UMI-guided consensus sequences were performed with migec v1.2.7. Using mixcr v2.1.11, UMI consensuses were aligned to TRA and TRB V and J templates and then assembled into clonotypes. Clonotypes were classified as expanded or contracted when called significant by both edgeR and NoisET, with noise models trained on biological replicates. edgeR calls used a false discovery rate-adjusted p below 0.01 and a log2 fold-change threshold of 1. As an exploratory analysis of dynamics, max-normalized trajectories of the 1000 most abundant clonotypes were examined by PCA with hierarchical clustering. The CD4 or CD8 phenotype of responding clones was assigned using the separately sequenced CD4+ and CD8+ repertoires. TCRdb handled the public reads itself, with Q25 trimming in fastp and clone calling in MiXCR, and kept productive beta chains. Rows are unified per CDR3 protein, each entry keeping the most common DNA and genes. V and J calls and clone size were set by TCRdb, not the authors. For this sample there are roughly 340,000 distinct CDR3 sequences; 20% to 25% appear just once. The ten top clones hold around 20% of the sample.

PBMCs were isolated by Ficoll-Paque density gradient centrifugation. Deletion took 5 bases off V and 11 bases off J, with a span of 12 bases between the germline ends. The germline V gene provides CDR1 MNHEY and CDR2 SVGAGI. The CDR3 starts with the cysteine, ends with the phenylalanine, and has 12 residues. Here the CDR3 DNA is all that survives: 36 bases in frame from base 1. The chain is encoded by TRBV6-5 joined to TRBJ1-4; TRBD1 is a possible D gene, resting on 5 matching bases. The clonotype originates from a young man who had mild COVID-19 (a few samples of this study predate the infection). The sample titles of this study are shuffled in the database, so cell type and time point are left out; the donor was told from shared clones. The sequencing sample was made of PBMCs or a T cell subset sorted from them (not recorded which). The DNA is TGTGCCAGCAGTCGCCAGGGAGACAAACTGTTTTTT. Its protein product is CASSRQGDKLFF.